A single sample gave rise to the 26 T cell receptor beta chains below, sequenced in a study of blood T cell repertoires in COVID-19. Produced via immunoSEQ multiplex PCR; TCRdb's table is partial and in-frame only. Of 200,000 to 250,000 clones listed, 80% to 90% are singletons. Sequenced input: PBMCs or T cells enriched from blood (not recorded which). The source of these receptors is a woman in her fifties or sixties who had been exposed to COVID-19.

This clone has just one count. The V gene is TRBV7-9, the J gene TRBJ2-1; D is unresolved. The V end was cut by 2 bases, the J end by 11 bases, with 10 bases between. CDR1 is SEHNR and CDR2 is FQNEAQ in the germline V gene (reference sequence). The CDR3 contains 12 residues. CDR3: CASSLQPEQQFF. In DNA, the CDR3 is TGTGCCAGCAGCTTACAACCGGAGCAGCAGTTCTTC.

V and J are TRBV24-1 and TRBJ2-5; 7 nucleotides line up with TRBD1. Germline trimming cut 6 bases from V and 4 bases from J; bases unmatched to any gene: 10. This CDR3 comprises 15 residues. Germline V gene lookup returns CDR1 KGHDR and CDR2 SFDVKD. The CDR3 nucleotides read TGTGCCACCAGTCCGAATTGGTCAGGGGGAGAGACCCAGTACTTC. It specifies CATSPNWSGGETQYF.

The CDR3 loop is CASGRTDEETQYF. The DNA for the CDR3 is TGTGCCAGCGGTAGGACTGATGAAGAGACCCAGTACTTC. The chain carries TRBV2 and TRBJ2-5; a possible D gene is TRBD2 (5 bases). The CDR3 sequence is 13 residues long. Per the germline V gene, CDR1 is SNHLY and CDR2 is FYNNEI. The germline V and J ends were trimmed by 8 bases and 3 bases, with 13 bases remaining between them.

This clone turned up a few times. V is TRBV6-5 and J is TRBJ1-1; TRBD1 matches at 7 bases. Germline assignment: CDR1 MNHEY and CDR2 SVGAGI. Unmatched junction bases numbered 5, after V lost 6 bases and J lost 1 base. There are 14 residues in the CDR3. CDR3 residues: CASRGQRENTEAFF. CDR3 DNA: TGTGCCAGCAGGGGACAGAGGGAGAACACTGAAGCTTTCTTT.

This chain connects TRBV5-1 to TRBJ1-6, with no clear D. The V gene lost 6 bases and the J gene lost 7 bases, with 14 bases spanning the gap. The CDR3 runs 14 residues. Germline V gene lookup returns CDR1 SGHRS and CDR2 YFSETQ. CDR3 DNA sequence: TGCGCCAGCACCCTCACGTACAGAAATTCACCCCTCCACTTT. Residues: CASTLTYRNSPLHF.

This clone came up a few times. This chain connects TRBV24-1 to TRBJ2-1; weak D call: TRBD2 (6 bases). Germline V gene sequence: CDR1 KGHDR, CDR2 SFDVKD. The length of the CDR3 is 16 residues. Trimming cost V 2 bases and J 3 bases, with 13 bases left between them. The CDR3, as DNA: TGTGCCACCAGTGATTCGAGCATGGGGGGCTACAATGAGCAGTTCTTC. Protein sequence: CATSDSSMGGYNEQFF.

The chain joins TRBV30 to TRBJ2-1; 9 bases align to TRBD2. The CDR3 covers 15 residues. V trimming: 6 bases; J trimming: 5 bases; junction bases outside the gene matches: 11. Looked up from germline, CDR1 is GTSNPN and CDR2 is SVGIG (reference sequence). The CDR3 is CACNLRGGQDNEQFF. The CDR3 DNA follows: TGTGCCTGTAACCTGCGGGGGGGCCAGGACAATGAGCAGTTCTTC.

This clone was recorded once. The rearrangement links TRBV2 to TRBJ2-4, with a tentative D call TRBD1 (5 bases). The germline CDR1 and CDR2 sequences are SNHLY and FYNNEI. V shed 3 bases and J shed 6 bases, with 15 bases lying between them. The CDR3 has 15 residues. CDR3 DNA: TGTGCCAGCAGTGAGGCAGGGAAGTTTGGAAACATTCAGTACTTC. It specifies CASSEAGKFGNIQYF.

This clone appeared a single time. The chain has TRBV11-2 and TRBJ1-1; D unresolved. The CDR3 length is 15 residues. Trimming stripped 2 bases from V and 1 base from J, with 11 bases between. CDR1 and CDR2 from the germline V gene are SGHAT and FQNNGV. The CDR3 is CASSLRAAGNTEAFF. CDR3 DNA sequence: TGTGCCAGCAGCTTAAGGGCCGCGGGGAACACTGAAGCTTTCTTT.

This sequence joins TRBV4-1 and TRBJ2-3, with 8 nucleotides matching TRBD2. CDR3 length: 17 amino acids. Germline-derived CDR1 and CDR2 are MGHRA and YSYEKL. Germline trimming cut 0 bases from V and 4 bases from J; bases unmatched to any gene: 9. As DNA, the CDR3 is TGCGCCAGCAGCCAAGAACCGAGCGGGAGTAATTCAGATACGCAGTATTTT. Translation: CASSQEPSGSNSDTQYF.

J is TRBJ2-7 and V is TRBV7-6; D remains unclear. The CDR3 contains 14 residues. Germline lookup yields CDR1 SGHVS and CDR2 FNYEAQ. V was cut by 1 base and J by 1 base, with 8 bases left in between. CDR3 in amino acids: CASSLESGSYEQYF. The CDR3 DNA reads as TGTGCCAGCAGCTTAGAATCAGGATCCTACGAGCAGTACTTC.

The chain has TRBV19 and TRBJ1-1; maybe TRBD1 (5 bases). There are 15 residues in the CDR3. CDR1 and CDR2 from the germline V gene are LNHDA and SQIVND (reference sequence). Trimming removed 5 bases at V and 1 base at J, with 14 bases between. The chain's CDR3 is CASSPWGGPNTEAFF. The DNA of the CDR3 is TGTGCCAGTAGTCCCTGGGGGGGTCCGAACACTGAAGCTTTCTTT.

J is TRBJ2-2 and V is TRBV6-5; 7 positions agree with TRBD1. There are 14 residues in the CDR3. The J segment lost 5 bases and the V segment lost 6 bases, leaving 6 bases of the junction unmatched. Germline loops: CDR1 MNHEY, CDR2 SVGAGI. The CDR3, as DNA: TGTGCCAGCAGCCAGGGACAGATAACCGGGGAGCTGTTTTTT. Protein sequence: CASSQGQITGELFF.

This sequence joins TRBV24-1 and TRBJ2-3; 9 bases fit TRBD2. The length of the CDR3 is 16 residues. Unmatched junction bases numbered 3, after V lost 3 bases and J lost 0 bases. The V gene's germline CDR1 is KGHDR and CDR2 SFDVKD. In DNA form, the CDR3 reads TGTGCCACCAGTGATCCGACTAGCGGAAGCACAGATACGCAGTATTTT. Encoded protein: CATSDPTSGSTDTQYF.

The chain links TRBV29-1 to TRBJ2-3; weak D call: TRBD1 (6 bases). In germline, CDR1 is SQVTM, CDR2 ANQGSEA. V lost 6 bases and J 3 bases, leaving 22 bases between the germline ends. This CDR3 is built from 16 residues. The DNA for the CDR3 is TGCAGCGTGGAACTTCTTCCTCGACAGGAAACAGATACGCAGTATTTT. Amino acids: CSVELLPRQETDTQYF.

This chain joins TRBV2 and TRBJ2-7, with TRBD1 matching 7 bases. The CDR3 totals 14 residues. Germline trimming cut 7 bases from V and 0 bases from J; bases unmatched to any gene: 6. Germline lookup yields CDR1 SNHLY and CDR2 FYNNEI. The CDR3 sequence: CASKPDRSSYEQYF. Written as DNA, the CDR3 is TGTGCCAGCAAACCGGACAGGAGCTCCTACGAGCAGTACTTC.

This clone showed up just a few times. The rearrangement uses TRBV25-1 and TRBJ2-7; TRBD1 aligns across 7 bases. The CDR3 covers 16 residues. Germline CDR1 MGHDK, CDR2 SYGVNS. V shed 2 bases, J shed 5 bases, and the junction held 12 bases outside the gene matches. The CDR3 region has the DNA TGTGCCAGCAGTGAAGTCGGTGATTACAGGGGTGACGAGCAGTACTTC. The encoded protein is CASSEVGDYRGDEQYF.

The chain is built from TRBV4-2 and TRBJ2-1; 7 bases align to TRBD1. Germline trimming cut 1 base from V and 5 bases from J; bases unmatched to any gene: 8. The CDR3 runs 16 residues. Germline V gene lookup returns CDR1 LGHNA and CDR2 YNFKEQ. In nucleotides, the CDR3 is TGTGCCAGCAGCCAAGTTGGGAGACAGGGTCACAATGAGCAGTTCTTC. Translated: CASSQVGRQGHNEQFF.

This clone was observed once. The chain has TRBV13 and TRBJ2-5; TRBD2 matches 9 bases. Trimming at V came to 5 bases and at J to 5 bases, leaving 9 bases not matched to a gene. The CDR3 length is 15 residues. Germline V lookup: CDR1 PRHDT, CDR2 FYEKMQ (reference sequence). CDR3 amino acids: CASSPGTSRVETQYF. The CDR3 nucleotides are TGTGCCAGCAGCCCTGGGACTAGCAGGGTGGAGACCCAGTACTTC.

This chain links TRBV6-4 with TRBJ2-3, with 9 bases lining up with TRBD2. The CDR3 runs to 13 residues. Per the germline V gene, CDR1 is MRHNA and CDR2 is SNTAGT. V trimming: 10 bases; J trimming: 5 bases; junction bases outside the gene matches: 7. This chain's CDR3 is CATSGEGGDTQYF. For the CDR3, the DNA is TGTGCCACTAGCGGGGAAGGGGGAGATACGCAGTATTTT.

The V call is TRBV6-2 or TRBV6-3, the J call TRBJ2-5; D gene unclear. This CDR3 has 11 residues. Deletions cut 6 bases from V and 4 bases from J, with 6 bases between. Germline-derived CDR1 and CDR2 are MNHEY and SVGEGT. The CDR3 DNA sequence: TGTGCCAGCAGCCCGGCAGAGACCCAGTACTTC. Its translation: CASSPAETQYF.

The rearrangement links TRBV24-1 to TRBJ2-3; TRBD1 matches 8 bases. Germline CDR1 is KGHDR and CDR2 is SFDVKD. The CDR3 consists of 14 residues. V lost 9 bases to trimming and J lost 5 bases; unmatched junction nucleotides: 9. As DNA, the CDR3 is TGTGCCACCCCGGAGGTGACAGGGGTAGATACGCAGTATTTT. Protein sequence: CATPEVTGVDTQYF.

The chain uses TRBV6-2 or TRBV6-3 and TRBJ1-6; no firm D call. The CDR3 runs to 15 residues. The germline V gene encodes CDR1 MNHEY and CDR2 SVGEGT. Deletions cut 6 bases from V and 7 bases from J, with 16 bases between. CDR3 nucleotides: TGTGCCAGCAGCCCCGCGCGGACGGGGAATTCACCCCTCCACTTT. It encodes CASSPARTGNSPLHF.

The rearrangement joins TRBV25-1 to TRBJ2-5, with 7 bases aligning to TRBD1. The CDR3 spans 14 residues. With V trimmed by 9 bases and J by 7 bases, 14 bases remained unmatched. Germline CDR1 is MGHDK and CDR2 is SYGVNS. The CDR3, as DNA: TGTGCCAGAAGGACAGGTCCTCCTCGGGGGACCCAGTACTTC. Its protein product is CARRTGPPRGTQYF.

This chain uses TRBV19 with TRBJ2-7; 14 bases line up with TRBD2. The CDR3 contains 14 residues. The germline V gene has CDR1 LNHDA and CDR2 SQIVND (reference sequence). J lost 4 bases, V lost 9 bases, and 5 bases had no gene match. The DNA for the CDR3 is TGTGCCAGCTCGACTAGCGGGGGGGCGTACGAGCAGTACTTC. This encodes CASSTSGGAYEQYF.

The chain recombines TRBV12-5 with TRBJ2-3, with D possibly being TRBD1 (6 bases). The V gene's germline CDR1 is LGHNT and CDR2 FRNRAP. V lost 6 bases, J lost 4 bases, and 11 bases lay in between. The CDR3 has 13 amino acids. The CDR3 sequence: CASGFTGSDTQYF. CDR3 coding DNA: TGTGCTAGTGGATTTACAGGGTCAGATACGCAGTATTTT.